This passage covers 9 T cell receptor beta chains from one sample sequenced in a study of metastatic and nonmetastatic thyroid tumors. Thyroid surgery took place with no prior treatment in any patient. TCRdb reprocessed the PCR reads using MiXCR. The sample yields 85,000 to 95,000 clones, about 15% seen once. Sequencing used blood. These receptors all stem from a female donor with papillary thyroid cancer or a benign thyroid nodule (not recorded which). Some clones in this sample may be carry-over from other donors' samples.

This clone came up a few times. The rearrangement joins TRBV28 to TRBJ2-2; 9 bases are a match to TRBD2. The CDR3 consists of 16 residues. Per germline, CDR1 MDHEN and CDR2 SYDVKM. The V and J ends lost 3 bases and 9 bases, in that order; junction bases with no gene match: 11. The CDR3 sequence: CASSFWDAGGPRELFF. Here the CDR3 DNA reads TGTGCCAGCAGTTTTTGGGACGCGGGAGGGCCCAGGGAGCTGTTTTTT.

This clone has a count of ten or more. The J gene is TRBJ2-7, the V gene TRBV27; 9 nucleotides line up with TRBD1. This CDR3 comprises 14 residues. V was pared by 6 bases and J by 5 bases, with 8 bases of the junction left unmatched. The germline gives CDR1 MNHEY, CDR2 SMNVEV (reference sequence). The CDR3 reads CASSLGQGFNEQYF. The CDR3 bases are TGTGCCAGCAGCTTAGGACAGGGGTTCAACGAGCAGTACTTC.

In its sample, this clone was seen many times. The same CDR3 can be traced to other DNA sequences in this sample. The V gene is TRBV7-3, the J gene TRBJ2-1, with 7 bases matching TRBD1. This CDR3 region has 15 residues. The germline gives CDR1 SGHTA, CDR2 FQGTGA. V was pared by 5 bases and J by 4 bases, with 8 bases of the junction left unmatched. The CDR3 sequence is CASSLLPGQYNEQFF. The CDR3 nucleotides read TGTGCCAGCAGCCTACTCCCGGGACAGTACAATGAGCAGTTCTTC.

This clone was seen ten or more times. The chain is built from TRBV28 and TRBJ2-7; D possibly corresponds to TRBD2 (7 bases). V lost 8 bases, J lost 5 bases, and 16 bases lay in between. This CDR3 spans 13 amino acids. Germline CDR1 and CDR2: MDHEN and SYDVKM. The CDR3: CASGPRGGDEQYF. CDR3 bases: TGTGCCAGCGGTCCTCGAGGGGGGGACGAGCAGTACTTC.

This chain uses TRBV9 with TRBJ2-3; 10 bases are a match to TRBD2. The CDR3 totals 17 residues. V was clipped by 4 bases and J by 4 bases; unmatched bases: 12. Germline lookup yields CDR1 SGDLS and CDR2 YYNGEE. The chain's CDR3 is CASSSIRKRGGSDTQYF. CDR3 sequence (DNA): TGTGCCAGCAGCTCGATACGTAAGCGGGGGGGGTCAGATACGCAGTATTTT.

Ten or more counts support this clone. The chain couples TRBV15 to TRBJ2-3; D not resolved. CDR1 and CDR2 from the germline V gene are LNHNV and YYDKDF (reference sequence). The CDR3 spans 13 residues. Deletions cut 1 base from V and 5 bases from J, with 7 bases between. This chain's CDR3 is CATSRAWGDTQYF. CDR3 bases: TGTGCCACCAGCAGAGCCTGGGGAGATACGCAGTATTTT.

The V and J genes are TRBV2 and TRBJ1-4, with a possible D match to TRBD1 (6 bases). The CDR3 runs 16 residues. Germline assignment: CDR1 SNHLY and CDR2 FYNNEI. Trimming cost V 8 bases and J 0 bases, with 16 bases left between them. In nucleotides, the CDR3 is TGTGCCAGCTCAACCCGACAGGCGGCAACTAATGAAAAACTGTTTTTT. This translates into CASSTRQAATNEKLFF. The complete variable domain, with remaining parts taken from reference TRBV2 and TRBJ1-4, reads EPEVTQTPSHQVTQMGQEVILRCVPISNHLYFYWYRQILGQKVEFLVSFYNNEISEKSEIFDDQFSVERPDGSNFTLKIRSTKLEDSAMYFCASSTRQAATNEKLFFGSGTQLSVL.

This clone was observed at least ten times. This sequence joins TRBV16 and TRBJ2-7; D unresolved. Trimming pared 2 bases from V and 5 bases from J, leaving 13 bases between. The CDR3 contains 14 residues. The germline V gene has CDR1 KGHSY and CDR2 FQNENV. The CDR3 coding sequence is TGTGCCAGCAGCCAACATAAGCCCTTTAACGAGCAGTACTTC. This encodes CASSQHKPFNEQYF.

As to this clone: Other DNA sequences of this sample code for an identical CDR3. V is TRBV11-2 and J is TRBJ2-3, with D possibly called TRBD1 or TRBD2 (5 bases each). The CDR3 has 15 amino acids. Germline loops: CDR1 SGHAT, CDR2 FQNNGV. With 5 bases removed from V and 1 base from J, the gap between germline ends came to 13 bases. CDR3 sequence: CASSQGRHRTDTQYF. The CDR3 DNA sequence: TGTGCCAGCAGCCAGGGACGACATCGCACAGATACGCAGTATTTT.